This T cell receptor (beta chain) was captured in a study of blood T cell repertoires in COVID-19. Study at large: The cDNA or gDNA used as material had been derived from T cells, B-cell-depleted T cells, or PBMCs.

Assay used: immunoSEQ multiplex PCR; TCRdb lists only in-frame clones, some missing. The table lists 85,000 to 130,000 clones, 85% to 90% of them singletons. CDR1 is MNHEY, CDR2 SMNVEV, per germline (reference sequence). The CDR3 is 15 residues long. The V and J ends lost 5 bases and 8 bases, in that order; junction bases with no gene match: 11. The sample comprised peripheral blood. This chain links TRBV27 with TRBJ1-2, with TRBD1 identical over 10 bases. The sequence was collected from a man aged 45-65 years with acute or convalescent COVID-19. For the CDR3, the DNA is TGTGCCAGCAGTATGTGGAGACAGGGGGCTAAAGGCTACACCTTC. It yields the protein CASSMWRQGAKGYTF.